Listed here is a single T cell receptor beta chain. This clonotype was seen only a few times. The antigen it recognizes is unknown. No per-base quality is available; no much larger clone lies one base away. Patients chosen for sequencing had shown expansion of CD8+CD57+ cells by flow cytometry. All patients had severe acquired aplastic anemia diagnosed by International Study of Aplastic Anemia and Agranulocytosis and Camitta criteria. Patients had received no therapy at the time of blood sampling. TCR repertoires of sorted CD4+ and CD8+ blood T cells from severe aplastic anemia patients and healthy subjects were deep-sequenced in the study. In the USA, patient enrollment took place under clinicaltrials.gov protocols 00001620, 01623167, 00001397, 00071045, 00081523 and 00961064. Ficoll-Paque density gradient centrifugation was used to isolate peripheral blood mononuclear cells. Before DNA extraction, CD4+ and CD8+ T cells were sorted by FACS or by magnetic beads.

This sample is part of a study of CD8+CD57+ T cells in acquired aplastic anemia (dated by TCRdb to between 2017 and 2018). Context from the whole study: A mean of roughly 3.2 ug of DNA, ranging from roughly 0.18 to 30 ug, was extracted from sorted CD4+ and CD8+ cells. A CD8+CD57+ expansion meant a frequency higher than the mean frequency seen in healthy subjects. Broad study findings and their caveats: Around 30 CD8+ CDR3 sequences were found to be shared between patients and controls, but these sequences appeared to be highly expressed in patients and within the immunodominant clones of the patients. Between patients and healthy controls, no significant difference in CD8+ Simpson's diversity was found (P=0.060).

CDR1 and CDR2, per the germline V gene (reference sequence), are LNHNV and YYDKDF. Trimmed from V: 5 bases; trimmed from J: 1 base; junction bases lacking a gene match: 3. Taken from cysteine to phenylalanine, the CDR3 has 16 residues. Kept here is only the CDR3 DNA, which spans 48 bases and is read in frame from base 1. Profiling of TCR beta VDJ combinations and CDR3 sequences used genomic DNA as the template. TCR repertoire sequencing was run on an Illumina HiSeq 2000. Turning to the authors' computational methods: TRBV/TRBJ rearrangement plots, CDR3 size and DJ length profiles, and Simpson's diversity index were used to assess repertoires. The immunodominant clone was defined as the most abundant DNA sequence in deep sequencing data. CDR3 amino acid sequences were screened for sharing across subjects and were compared with published repertoires and the VDJdb database. The public reads were run again by TCRdb, first through fastp at Q25 and then through MiXCR, and only productive beta chains were kept. Every entry covers one CDR3 protein and lists the most common genes and DNA from its rows. Here the V and J calls rest on TCRdb's processing, not on the authors' analysis. Across this sample there are about 260,000 distinct CDR3 sequences, with 82% seen only once. Roughly two fifths of the sample lies in the top ten.

This sequence was found in a human donor with aplastic anemia. The sequenced material came from sorted CD4+, CD8+, or CD8+CD57+ T cells (not recorded which) from PBMCs. The rearrangement joined TRBV15 to TRBJ2-3; 13 bases in the middle match TRBD2. The CDR3 region has the sequence CATSEGTSGGTDTQYF. At the DNA level, the sequence is TGTGCCACCAGCGAAGGGACTAGCGGGGGCACAGATACGCAGTATTTT.